This TCR beta chain was identified in a study of regulatory T cells in long-lasting Graves disease. There are many counts of this clonotype. Its antigen is unidentified. The germline CDR1 and CDR2 sequences are SNHLY and FYNNEI. The CDR3 length is 14 residues. V was cut by 4 bases and J by 2 bases, with 12 bases left in between. Relying on iRepertoire HTBI primers and Arm-PCR of CDR3 regions, the team built TCR beta libraries. MiXCR, run by TCRdb on the multiplex PCR reads, gives a single entry per CDR3 protein. The table has roughly 350,000 distinct CDR3 sequences, around 15% seen once. Study-level points and caveats: Persistent disease preferred TRBV28, TRBJ1-2 and TRBJ2-5; new disease, TRBV20-1 and TRBJ2-1.

Specified time point: newly diagnosed GD, antithyroid drugs for less than 3 months. PBMC-derived RNA was used for the TCR library. This sample was also put to use in a study of T cells in Graves' hyperthyroidism and ophthalmopathy.

This chain connects TRBV2 to TRBJ2-7; D tentatively reads TRBD1 or TRBD2 (5 bases each). This TCR was recovered from a woman in her late teens or twenties with Graves disease. This sample comprised peripheral blood mononuclear cells (PBMCs), obtained at new diagnosis, from a patient treated with antithyroid drugs. The CDR3 DNA is TGTGCCAGCAGTGCCGGGACCTATACCTACGAGCAGTACTTC. This sequence encodes CASSAGTYTYEQYF.